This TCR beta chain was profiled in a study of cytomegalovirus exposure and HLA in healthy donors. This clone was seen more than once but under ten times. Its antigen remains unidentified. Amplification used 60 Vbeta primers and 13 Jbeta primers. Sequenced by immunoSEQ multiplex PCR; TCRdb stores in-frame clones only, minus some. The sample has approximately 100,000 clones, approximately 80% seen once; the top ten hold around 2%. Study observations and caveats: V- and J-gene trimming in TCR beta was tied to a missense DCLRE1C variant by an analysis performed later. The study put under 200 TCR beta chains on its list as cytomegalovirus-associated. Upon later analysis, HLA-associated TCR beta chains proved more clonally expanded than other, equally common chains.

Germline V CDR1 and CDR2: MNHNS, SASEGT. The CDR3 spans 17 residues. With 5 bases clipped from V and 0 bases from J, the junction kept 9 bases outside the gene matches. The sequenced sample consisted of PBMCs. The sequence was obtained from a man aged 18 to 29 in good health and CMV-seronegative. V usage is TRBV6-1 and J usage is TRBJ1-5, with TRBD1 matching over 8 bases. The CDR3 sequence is CASSQGTGFYSNQPQHF. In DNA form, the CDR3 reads TGTGCCAGCAGTCAAGGGACAGGCTTCTATAGCAATCAGCCCCAGCATTTT.